This TCR beta chain was observed in a study of blood T cells in healthy people across ages. Note on this clonotype: This could be a read error, since a much larger clone is one nucleotide away.

A second PCR of about 7 to 11 cycles used a sample-barcoded 5' primer and a J-beta primer mix. TCRdb fed the 5' RACE reads into MiXCR, producing one record per CDR3 protein. The table lists 1.5 million to 2 million distinct CDR3 sequences, under 30% of them singletons, with about 7.7% in the top ten. CDR1 and CDR2 (germline): SGHNT, YENEEA. The V and J ends lost 3 bases and 6 bases respectively, with 9 bases between them. There are 13 residues in the CDR3. V usage is TRBV11-3 and J usage is TRBJ2-1; no definite D call. The source is a woman in her thirties in good health. Sequencing was carried out using blood. CDR3: CASSFGKGNEQFF. The CDR3 coding sequence is TGTGCCAGCAGCTTTGGCAAGGGCAATGAGCAGTTCTTC.